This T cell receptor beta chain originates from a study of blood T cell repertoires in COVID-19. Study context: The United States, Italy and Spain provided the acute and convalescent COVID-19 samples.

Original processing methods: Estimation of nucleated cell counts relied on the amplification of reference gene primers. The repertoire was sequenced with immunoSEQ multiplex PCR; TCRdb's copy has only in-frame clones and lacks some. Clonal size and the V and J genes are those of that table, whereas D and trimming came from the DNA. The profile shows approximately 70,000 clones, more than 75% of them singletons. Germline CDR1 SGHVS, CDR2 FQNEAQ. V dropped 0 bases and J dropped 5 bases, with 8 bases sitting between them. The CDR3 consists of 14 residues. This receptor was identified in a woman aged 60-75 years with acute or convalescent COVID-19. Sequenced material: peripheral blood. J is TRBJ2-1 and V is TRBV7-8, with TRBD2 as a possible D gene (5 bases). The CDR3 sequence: CASSLAGVDNEQFF. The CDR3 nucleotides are TGTGCCAGCAGCTTAGCGGGAGTAGACAATGAGCAGTTCTTC. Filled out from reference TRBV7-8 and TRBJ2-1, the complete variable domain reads GAGVSQSPRYKVAKRGQDVALRCDPISGHVSLFWYQQALGQGPEFLTYFQNEAQLDKSGLPSDRFFAERPEGSVSTLKIQRTQQEDSAVYLCASSLAGVDNEQFFGPGTRLTVL.